This T cell receptor beta chain was identified in a study of T cells in Graves' hyperthyroidism and ophthalmopathy (dated by TCRdb to the late 2010s). Background for the entire study: Peripheral blood was sampled at the time of initial diagnosis, prior to any treatment. To identify TCR V-J signatures that set the groups apart, the researchers used a discovery cohort of 100 patients, made up of around 42 with Graves' ophthalmopathy and 57 with stable Graves' hyperthyroidism. An independent validation cohort of fewer than 20 hyperthyroidism patients and about 15 patients who later progressed to ophthalmopathy tested prospective prediction of ophthalmopathy. For training and testing, the roughly 100 patients in the discovery cohort were randomly divided in a 7:3 ratio. Thyroid tissue and blood T-cell repertoires from about 6 Graves' hyperthyroidism patients were also compared in the study. After sampling, hyperthyroidism patients received methimazole starting at 30 mg daily, and ophthalmopathy patients received high-dose intravenous methylprednisolone. The paper describes TCR Vbeta CDR3 sequencing of some 130 peripheral blood samples, made up of around 41 ophthalmopathy patients, approximately 76 hyperthyroidism patients and roughly 17 progressor patients. Broad study findings and their caveats: Sample size was not statistically predetermined, and blinding of investigators to group allocation was not performed. In validation, progression to ophthalmopathy was predicted by the model with 70.59% sensitivity and around 76% specificity, a median of about 6.4 months before onset. Blood samples also contained most of the expanded thyroid clonotypes (frequency above 0.001), which suggests that blood repertoires may reflect thyroid immune responses. In cross-validation, a model built on a 13 V-J signature told ophthalmopathy apart from stable hyperthyroidism with approximately 90% sensitivity and approximately 81% specificity, and in testing the same model reached 80%/75%.

Hyperthyroidism patients were newly diagnosed, with disease duration under 2 months, and aged 18 to 65 years. The study excluded patients with uncontrolled infections, other autoimmune diseases, pregnancy or lactation. Diagnoses were based on clinical symptoms, serum thyroxine and TRAb, thyroid ultrasound and orbital computed tomography. Blood from progressor patients was drawn when they were first diagnosed with hyperthyroidism, before any ophthalmopathy symptoms appeared. Ficoll-Paque density gradient centrifugation was used to isolate PBMCs from around 10 ml of fresh peripheral blood. Progressor patients were first diagnosed with Graves' hyperthyroidism and then developed ophthalmopathy during follow-up. Total RNA was extracted with Trizol reagent, and quality was checked on an Agilent 2100 Bioanalyzer. About this clonotype itself: No antigen is known for it. No base-level quality is on record; no much larger clone is a single base apart.

TCR beta CDR3 regions were amplified from RNA transcripts. For the first round of RT-PCR on the TCR CDR3, the HTBI primer set was used together with the Qiagen OneStep RT-PCR kit. A second multiplex PCR round built the libraries, followed by size selection and purification. The libraries were sequenced on an Illumina HiSeq2000 using paired-end 100 bp reads. The authors processed their data as follows. SOAPnuke was used to process the raw data, with reads discarded if the reads contained adapters or uncalled bases, had a mean Phred below 15, or lacked an exact constant-primer or identifier match. COPE v1.2.5 was used to merge high-quality paired reads, and clonotypes were defined as unique nucleotide sequences. MiTCR v1.1 was used to align clonotypes to the IMGT TRBV, TRBD and TRBJ reference segments. Analysis was restricted to V-J combinations with a frequency above 0.0001, which covered about 99% of repertoires. A TCS score was defined as the ratio of F50 (clonal expansion) to E x V (chaos), with BLOSUM62-based TCRdist applied between CDR3 peptides within each V-J. Welch's t-statistics and random forest reduced roughly 530 V-J features to under 15, which were used in a naive Bayes classifier (R e1071). TCRdb redid the processing of the public reads, applying fastp at Q25 and MiXCR, and retained in-frame beta chains. Rows with a matching CDR3 protein are joined into one entry that keeps the most common DNA and genes. The V and J calls and clone size come from TCRdb's table, not from the authors' own analysis. Within this sample are almost 600,000 distinct CDR3 sequences, with approximately 15% of them counted one time only. 5.8% of the sample rests with the top ten.

CDR1 and CDR2, per the germline V gene, are MGHDK and SYGVNS. At the junction V is shortened by 2 bases and J by 5 bases, with 9 bases in between. The CDR3 runs 13 amino acids, cysteine and phenylalanine included. Just the 39-base CDR3 DNA is kept, in frame starting at base 1. This clonotype was obtained from a woman younger than 45 with Graves' hyperthyroidism that later progressed to Graves' ophthalmopathy. The material sequenced was blood. In this chain, TRBV25-1 is recombined with TRBJ1-1, and possibly TRBD1, on 5 matching bases. The DNA sequence is as follows: TGTGCCAGCAGTGAAACCAGGGAAACTGAAGCTTTCTTT. Its amino acids are CASSETRETEAFF.